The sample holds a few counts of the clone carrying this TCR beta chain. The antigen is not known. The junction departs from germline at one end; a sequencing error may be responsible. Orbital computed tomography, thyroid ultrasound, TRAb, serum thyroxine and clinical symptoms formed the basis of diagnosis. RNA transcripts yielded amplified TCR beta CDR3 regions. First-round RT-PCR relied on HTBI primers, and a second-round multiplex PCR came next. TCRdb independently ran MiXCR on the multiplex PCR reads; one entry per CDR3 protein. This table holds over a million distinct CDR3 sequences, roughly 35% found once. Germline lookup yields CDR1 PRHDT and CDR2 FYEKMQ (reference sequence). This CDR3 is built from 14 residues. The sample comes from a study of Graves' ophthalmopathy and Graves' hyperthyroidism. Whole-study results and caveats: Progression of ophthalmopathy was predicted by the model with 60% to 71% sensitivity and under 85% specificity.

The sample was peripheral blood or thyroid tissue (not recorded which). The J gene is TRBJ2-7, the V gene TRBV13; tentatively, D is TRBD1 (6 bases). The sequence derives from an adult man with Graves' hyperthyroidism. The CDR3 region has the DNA TGTGCCAGCAGCTCCCAGGGGAGTGCCTACAAGCAGTACTTC. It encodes CASSSQGSAYKQYF.